This is a list of T cell receptor beta chains from one sample in a study of control samples from healthy donors and cancer patients. Some clones are missing from TCRdb's copy, which holds only in-frame ones; the method was immunoSEQ multiplex PCR. This sample yields approximately 150,000 clones, of which 94% are seen a single time; around 1.3% belongs to the top ten. The sequenced sample consisted of blood. Receptor source: a woman aged 18-35 years in good health. Each CDR3 is given with its conserved first and last residue. Each record gives: clone size, V gene, J gene, CDR3 protein. Size tells how often a clone was seen (once, few, many) or the class of an expanded clone, and some rows leave it out.

NA	TRBV5-1	TRBJ1-4	CASSLRATNEKLFF
NA	TRBV14	TRBJ2-1	CASSQEERDLPWGRTYNEQFF
NA	TRBV3-1/TRBV3-2	TRBJ1-1	CASSQKIAQPQNTEAFF
NA	TRBV6-5	TRBJ2-1	CASISPFADNEQFF
NA	TRBV28	TRBJ2-3	CASSLLAGSRTDTQYF
NA	TRBV11-2	TRBJ2-3	CASSPLAGEGDTQYF
once	TRBV7-3	TRBJ2-3	CASSLDGLAGVTDTQYF
once	TRBV7-2	TRBJ2-7	CASSLSGTPSSYEQYF
NA	TRBV7-6	TRBJ1-2	CASSPEGPGTNYGYTF
once	TRBV9	TRBJ2-4	CASSAHPEPPNIQYF
NA	TRBV2	TRBJ1-2	CASPSGILGYTF
NA	TRBV7-3	TRBJ1-1	CASSLTTGTEAFF
NA	TRBV11-3	TRBJ2-1	CASSQTSGRSSYNEQFF
NA	TRBV12-3/TRBV12-4	TRBJ2-7	CASSLRGSEQYF
NA	TRBV29-1	TRBJ2-7	CSVEQGTSYEQYF
NA	TRBV24-1	TRBJ2-1	CATSRSGGSYNEQFF
NA	TRBV21-1	TRBJ2-7	CASSAPSGIGYEQYF
once	TRBV7-9	TRBJ1-4	CASSQSDEKLFF
NA	TRBV11-2	TRBJ2-2	CASRGLAGATGELFF
NA	TRBV5-1	TRBJ1-5	CASSWGPRASGSNQPQHF
once	TRBV6-2/TRBV6-3	TRBJ2-4	CASSDRQGGAKNIQYF
NA	TRBV25-1	TRBJ2-2	CASSLQEKELFF
NA	TRBV6-6	TRBJ2-1	CASTDPGVNEQFF
NA	TRBV5-1	TRBJ1-4	CASSLGDWGEKLFF
once	TRBV7-9	TRBJ2-5	CASSLGQRGETQYF
NA	TRBV7-2	TRBJ2-1	CASSSDRALYNEQFF
NA	TRBV5-1	TRBJ1-5	CASSLGSNQPQHF
NA	TRBV3-1/TRBV3-2	TRBJ2-4	CASSQDGAGWGIQYF
once	TRBV3-1/TRBV3-2	TRBJ1-4	CASSRTEEGYNEKLFF
NA	TRBV19	TRBJ1-5	CASSRGHSGDQPQHF
NA	TRBV11-2	TRBJ1-6	CASSVLTGGNSPLHF
NA	TRBV7-2	TRBJ1-1	CASSLGIAGNTEAFF
NA	TRBV5-6	TRBJ2-3	CASSLLNGGGVTSTDTQYF
NA	TRBV4-2	TRBJ2-3	CASSQEGGIAPDTQYF
NA	TRBV7-2	TRBJ1-1	CASSLWGREAFF
NA	TRBV19	TRBJ1-1	CASSDWGTEAFF
NA	TRBV21-1	TRBJ2-6	CASSTRSEANVLTF
NA	TRBV4-2	TRBJ2-7	CASSQVAGPREQYF
NA	TRBV7-9	TRBJ2-5	CASSPKPTGRIQETQYF
once	TRBV3-1/TRBV3-2	TRBJ1-4	CASSRSREKLFF
few	TRBV19	TRBJ1-6	CASSPLRGGSGSPLHF
NA	TRBV6-2/TRBV6-3	TRBJ1-5	CASSGAGGRQPQHF
few	TRBV11-2	TRBJ1-1	CASSSRTGGADTEAFF
NA	TRBV6-6	TRBJ1-2	CASSYKGDGYTF
once	TRBV4-2	TRBJ2-7	CASSQVGLGPPVYF